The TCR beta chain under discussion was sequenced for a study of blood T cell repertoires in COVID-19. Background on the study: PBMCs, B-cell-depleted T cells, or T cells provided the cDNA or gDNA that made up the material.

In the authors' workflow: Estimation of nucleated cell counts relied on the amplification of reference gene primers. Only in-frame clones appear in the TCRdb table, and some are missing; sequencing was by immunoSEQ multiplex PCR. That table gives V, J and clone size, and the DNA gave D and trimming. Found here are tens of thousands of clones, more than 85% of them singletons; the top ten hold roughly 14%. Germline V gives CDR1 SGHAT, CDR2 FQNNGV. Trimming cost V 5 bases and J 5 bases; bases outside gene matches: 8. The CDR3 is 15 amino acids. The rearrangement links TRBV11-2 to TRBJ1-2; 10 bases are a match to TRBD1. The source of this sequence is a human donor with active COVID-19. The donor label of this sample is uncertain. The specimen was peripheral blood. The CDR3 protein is CASSPIGTGEYGYTF. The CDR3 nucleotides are TGTGCCAGCAGCCCAATCGGGACAGGGGAATATGGCTACACCTTC.